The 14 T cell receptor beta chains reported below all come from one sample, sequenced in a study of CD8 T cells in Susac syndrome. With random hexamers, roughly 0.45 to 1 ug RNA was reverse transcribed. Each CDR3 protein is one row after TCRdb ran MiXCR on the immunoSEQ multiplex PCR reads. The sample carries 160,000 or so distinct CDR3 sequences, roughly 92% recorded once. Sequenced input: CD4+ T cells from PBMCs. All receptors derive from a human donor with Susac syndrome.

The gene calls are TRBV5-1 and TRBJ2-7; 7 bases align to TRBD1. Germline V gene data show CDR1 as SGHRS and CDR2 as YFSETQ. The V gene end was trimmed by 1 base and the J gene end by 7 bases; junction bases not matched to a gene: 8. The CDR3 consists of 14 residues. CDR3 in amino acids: CASSLPITGAEQYF. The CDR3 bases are TGCGCCAGCAGCTTGCCGATAACAGGGGCGGAGCAGTACTTC.

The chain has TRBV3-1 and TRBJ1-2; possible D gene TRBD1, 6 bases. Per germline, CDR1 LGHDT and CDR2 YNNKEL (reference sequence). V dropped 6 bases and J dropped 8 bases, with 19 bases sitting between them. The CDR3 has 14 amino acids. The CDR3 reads CASRPTGRVDGYTF. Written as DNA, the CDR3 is TGTGCCAGCAGACCAACAGGGAGGGTGGACGGCTACACCTTC.

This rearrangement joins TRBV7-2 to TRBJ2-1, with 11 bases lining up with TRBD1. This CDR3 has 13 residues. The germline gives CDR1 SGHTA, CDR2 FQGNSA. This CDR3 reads CANGQGARNEQFF. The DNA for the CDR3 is TGTGCGAACGGACAGGGGGCGCGCAATGAGCAGTTCTTC.

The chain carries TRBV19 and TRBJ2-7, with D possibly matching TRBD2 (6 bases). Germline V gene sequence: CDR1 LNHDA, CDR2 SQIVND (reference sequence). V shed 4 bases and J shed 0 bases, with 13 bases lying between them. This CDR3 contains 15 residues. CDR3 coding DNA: TGTGCCAGTAGTAGGGGACTTCCTAGCTCCTACGAGCAGTACTTC. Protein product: CASSRGLPSSYEQYF.

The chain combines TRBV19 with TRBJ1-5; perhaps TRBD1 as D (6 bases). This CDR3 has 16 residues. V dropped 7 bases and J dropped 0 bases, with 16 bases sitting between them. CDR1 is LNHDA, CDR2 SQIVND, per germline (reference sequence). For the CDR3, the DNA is TGTGCCAGTAAAAAGGACAGATCAATTAGCAATCAGCCCCAGCATTTT. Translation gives CASKKDRSISNQPQHF.

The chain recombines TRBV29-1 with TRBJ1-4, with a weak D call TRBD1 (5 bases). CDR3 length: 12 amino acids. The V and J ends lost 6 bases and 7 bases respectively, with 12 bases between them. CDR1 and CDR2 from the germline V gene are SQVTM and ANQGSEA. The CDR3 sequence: CSVRDVSEKLFF. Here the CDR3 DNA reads TGCAGCGTGAGGGACGTGAGTGAAAAACTGTTTTTT.

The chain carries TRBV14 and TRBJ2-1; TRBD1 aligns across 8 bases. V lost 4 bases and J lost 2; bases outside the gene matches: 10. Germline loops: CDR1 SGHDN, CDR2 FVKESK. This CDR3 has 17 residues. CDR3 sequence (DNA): TGTGCCAGCAGCCGAGCCCCCGGGACAGGCCCCTACAATGAGCAGTTCTTC. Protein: CASSRAPGTGPYNEQFF.

CDR3 sequence reads: CASTDSGQGGRPQHF. DNA for the CDR3: TGTGCCAGCACCGACTCGGGACAGGGGGGAAGGCCCCAGCATTTT. The J gene is TRBJ1-5, the V gene TRBV12-3 or TRBV12-4; 11 nucleotides match TRBD1. Trimming at V came to 7 bases and at J to 9 bases, leaving 11 bases not matched to a gene. CDR3 size: 15 residues.

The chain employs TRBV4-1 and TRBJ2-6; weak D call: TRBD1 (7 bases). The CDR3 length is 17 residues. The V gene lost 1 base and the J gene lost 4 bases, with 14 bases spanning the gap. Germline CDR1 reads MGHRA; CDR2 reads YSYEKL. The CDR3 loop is CASSQGRGAVGANVLTF. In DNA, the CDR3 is TGCGCCAGCAGCCAAGGCAGGGGGGCCGTGGGGGCCAACGTCCTGACTTTC.

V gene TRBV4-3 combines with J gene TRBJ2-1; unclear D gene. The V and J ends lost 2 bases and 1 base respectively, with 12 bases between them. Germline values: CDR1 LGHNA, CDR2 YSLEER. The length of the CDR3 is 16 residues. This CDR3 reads CASSQSSGQSYNEQFF. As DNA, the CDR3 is TGCGCCAGCAGCCAATCCTCGGGCCAGTCCTACAATGAGCAGTTCTTC.

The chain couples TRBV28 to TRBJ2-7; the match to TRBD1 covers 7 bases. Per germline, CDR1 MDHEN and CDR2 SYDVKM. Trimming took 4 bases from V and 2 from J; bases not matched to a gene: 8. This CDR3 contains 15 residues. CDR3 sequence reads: CASSSTDRNPYEQYF. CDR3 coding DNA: TGTGCCAGCAGTTCGACGGACAGGAACCCCTACGAGCAGTACTTC.

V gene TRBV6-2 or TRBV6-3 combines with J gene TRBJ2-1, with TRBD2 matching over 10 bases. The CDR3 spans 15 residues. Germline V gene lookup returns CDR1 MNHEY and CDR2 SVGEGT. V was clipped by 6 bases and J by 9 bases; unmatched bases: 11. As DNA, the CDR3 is TGTGCCAGCAGCTCCCTGGGAGCTAGCGGGGGTGAGCAGTTCTTC. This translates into CASSSLGASGGEQFF.

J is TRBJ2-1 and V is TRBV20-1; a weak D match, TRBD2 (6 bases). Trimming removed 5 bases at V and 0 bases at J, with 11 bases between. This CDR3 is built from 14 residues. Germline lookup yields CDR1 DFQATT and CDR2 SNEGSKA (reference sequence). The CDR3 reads CSAPPGGSYNEQFF. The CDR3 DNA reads TGCAGTGCTCCGCCCGGGGGCTCCTACAATGAGCAGTTCTTC.

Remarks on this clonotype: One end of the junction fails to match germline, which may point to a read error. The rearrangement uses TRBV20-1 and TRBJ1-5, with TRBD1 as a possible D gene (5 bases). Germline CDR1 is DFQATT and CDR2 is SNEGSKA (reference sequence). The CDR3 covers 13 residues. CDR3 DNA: TGCAGTGCGAGAGCCCCGGGGACCCAGCCCCAGCATTTT. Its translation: CSARAPGTQPQHF.